This TCR beta chain was documented in a study of CD8 T cells in ankylosing spondylitis. Study-wide results and limits: Blood from ankylosing spondylitis patients appeared to carry a characteristic eight-variant TCR beta motif. The disease-linked clones had a CD8+ phenotype and low blood frequencies. Significant enrichment of disease-linked clones was reported in matched ankylosing spondylitis synovial fluid.

This clonotype was seen repeatedly, ten times or more. Its antigen is as yet unknown. Trimming shortened V by 4 bases and J by 0 bases, and 3 bases separated the two germline ends. CDR1 SQVTM and CDR2 ANQGSEA come from the germline V gene. This CDR3 contains 11 residues. In making TCR beta libraries, quantitative 5'-RACE with molecular barcodes was used. MiXCR was run by TCRdb on the 5' RACE reads, yielding one entry per CDR3 protein. This sample yields approximately 100,000 distinct CDR3 sequences, of which roughly 8.3% are seen a single time; 9.9% belongs to the top ten. The sequence came from a male donor with ankylosing spondylitis or in good health (not recorded which). Sequencing used blood, either unsorted or a sorted T cell fraction (not recorded which). V usage is TRBV29-1 and J usage is TRBJ1-1, with unresolved D. In nucleotides, the CDR3 is TGCAGCGTTGTGTTGAACACTGAAGCTTTCTTT. Its protein product is CSVVLNTEAFF. Full variable domain (missing parts from reference TRBV29-1 and TRBJ1-1): SAVISQKPSRDICQRGTSLTIQCQVDSQVTMMFWYRQQPGQSLTLIATANQGSEATYESGFVIDKFPISRPNLTFSTLTVSNMSPEDSSIYLCSVVLNTEAFFGQGTRLTVV.